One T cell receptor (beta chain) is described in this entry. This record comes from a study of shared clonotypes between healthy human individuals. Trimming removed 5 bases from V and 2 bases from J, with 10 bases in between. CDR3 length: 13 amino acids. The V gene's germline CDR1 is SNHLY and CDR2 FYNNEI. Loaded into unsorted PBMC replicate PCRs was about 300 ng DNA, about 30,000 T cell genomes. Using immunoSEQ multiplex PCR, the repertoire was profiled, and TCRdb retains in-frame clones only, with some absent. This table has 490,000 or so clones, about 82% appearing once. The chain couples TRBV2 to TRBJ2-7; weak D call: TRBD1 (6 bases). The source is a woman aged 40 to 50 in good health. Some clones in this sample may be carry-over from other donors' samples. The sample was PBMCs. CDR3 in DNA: TGTGCCAGCAGTCGGACAGTAACCTACGAGCAGTACTTC. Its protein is CASSRTVTYEQYF.